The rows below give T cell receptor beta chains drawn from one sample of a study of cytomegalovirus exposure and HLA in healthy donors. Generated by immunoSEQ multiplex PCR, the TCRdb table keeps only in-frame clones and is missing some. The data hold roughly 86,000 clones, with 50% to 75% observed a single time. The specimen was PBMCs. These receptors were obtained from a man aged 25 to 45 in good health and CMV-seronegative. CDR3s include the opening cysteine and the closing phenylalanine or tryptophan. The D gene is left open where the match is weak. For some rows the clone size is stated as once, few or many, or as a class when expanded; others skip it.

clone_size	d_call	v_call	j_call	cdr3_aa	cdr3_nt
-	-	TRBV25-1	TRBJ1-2	CASSDKGISYGYTF	TGTGCCAGCAGTGATAAGGGGATATCCTATGGCTACACCTTC
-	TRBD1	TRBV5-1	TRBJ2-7	CASSFQDRTYEQYF	TGCGCCAGCAGCTTCCAGGACAGGACCTACGAGCAGTACTTC
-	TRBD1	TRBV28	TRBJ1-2	CASSFPGTGRDGYTF	TGTGCCAGCAGTTTTCCCGGGACAGGGAGGGATGGCTACACCTTC
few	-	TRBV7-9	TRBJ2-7	CASSLQSADYEQYF	TGTGCCAGCAGCTTACAGAGCGCGGACTACGAGCAGTACTTC
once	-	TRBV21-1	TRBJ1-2	CASTLMTLNYGYTF	TGTGCCAGCACCCTTATGACACTTAACTATGGCTACACCTTC
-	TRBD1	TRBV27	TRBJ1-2	CASSFRGFYGYTF	TGTGCCAGCAGTTTCAGGGGGTTCTATGGCTACACCTTC
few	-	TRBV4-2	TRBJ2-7	CASSQVSGSYEQYF	TGTGCCAGCAGCCAAGTGAGTGGCTCCTACGAGCAGTACTTC
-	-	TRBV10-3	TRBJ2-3	CAAAAGSSSTDTQYF	TGTGCCGCCGCTGCAGGGTCGTCTAGCACAGATACGCAGTATTTT
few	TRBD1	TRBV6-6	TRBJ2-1	CASSPRDRRNEQFF	TGTGCCAGCAGTCCCCGGGACAGACGCAATGAGCAGTTCTTC
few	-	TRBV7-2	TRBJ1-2	CASSGAEEHGYTF	TGTGCCAGCAGCGGGGCCGAGGAGCATGGCTACACCTTC
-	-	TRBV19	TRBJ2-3	CASSSWTASTDTQYF	TGTGCCAGTAGTAGTTGGACAGCTAGCACAGATACGCAGTATTTT
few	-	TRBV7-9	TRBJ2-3	CSSSPSADTQYF	TGTTCCAGCAGCCCGAGCGCAGATACGCAGTATTTT
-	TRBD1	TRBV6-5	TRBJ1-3	CASSYPTGGNTIYF	TGTGCCAGCAGTTACCCGACAGGGGGAAACACCATATATTTT
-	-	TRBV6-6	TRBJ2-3	CASRLASTDTQYF	TGTGCCAGCAGACTAGCTAGCACAGATACGCAGTATTTT
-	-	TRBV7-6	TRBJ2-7	CASSLGGVGIYEQYF	TGTGCCAGCAGCTTAGGCGGGGTTGGGATTTACGAGCAGTACTTC
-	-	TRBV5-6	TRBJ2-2	CASSLVSVDWELFF	TGTGCCAGCAGCTTGGTCTCAGTCGACTGGGAGCTGTTTTTT
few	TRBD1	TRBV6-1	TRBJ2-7	CASSQTSTGGYEQYF	TGTGCCAGCAGTCAAACCTCGACAGGGGGCTACGAGCAGTACTTC
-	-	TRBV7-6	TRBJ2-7	CASSLVDSYEQYF	TGTGCCAGCAGCTTAGTCGACAGCTACGAGCAGTACTTC
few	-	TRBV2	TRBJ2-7	CASTMEGPNNEQYF	TGTGCCAGCACGATGGAGGGTCCTAACAACGAGCAGTACTTC
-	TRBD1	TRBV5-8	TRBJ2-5	CASSGRDRGKTQYF	TGTGCCAGCAGCGGAAGAGACAGGGGAAAGACCCAGTACTTC
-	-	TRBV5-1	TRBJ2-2	CASSRTIPPNTGELFF	TGCGCCAGCAGTAGAACCATCCCCCCGAACACCGGGGAGCTGTTTTTT
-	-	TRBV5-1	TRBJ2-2	CASSLYLGDNSANTGELFF	TGCGCCAGCAGCTTGTATCTTGGGGACAACTCCGCGAACACCGGGGAGCTGTTTTTT
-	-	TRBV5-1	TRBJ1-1	CASSLHRISTEAFF	TGCGCCAGCAGCTTACACAGGATCAGCACTGAAGCTTTCTTT
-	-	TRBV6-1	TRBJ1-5	CASSGERFQPQHF	TGTGCCAGCAGTGGAGAGAGGTTTCAGCCCCAGCATTTT
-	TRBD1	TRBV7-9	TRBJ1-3	CASSPQTGGFNTIYF	TGTGCCAGCAGCCCGCAGACAGGGGGCTTTAACACCATATATTTT
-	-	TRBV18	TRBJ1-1	CASFLSQIGFGEAFF	TGTGCCAGCTTCCTCTCTCAGATCGGGTTCGGTGAAGCTTTCTTT
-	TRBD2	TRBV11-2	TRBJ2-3	CASSGPLAGSTDTQYF	TGTGCCAGCAGCGGACCCTTAGCGGGGAGCACAGATACGCAGTATTTT
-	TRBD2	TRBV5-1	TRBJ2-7	CASSLALLAGGPSYEQYF	TGCGCCAGCAGCTTGGCGCTCCTAGCGGGAGGGCCTTCCTACGAGCAGTACTTC
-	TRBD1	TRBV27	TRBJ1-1	CASSPLPWDRGTEAFF	TGTGCCAGCAGTCCCCTTCCCTGGGACAGGGGCACTGAAGCTTTCTTT
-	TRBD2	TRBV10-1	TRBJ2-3	CASSTSGTDTQYF	TGCGCCAGCAGTACTAGCGGGACAGATACGCAGTATTTT
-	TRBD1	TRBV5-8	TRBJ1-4	CASSLVESTGNEKLFF	TGTGCCAGCAGCTTGGTAGAGTCGACAGGGAATGAAAAACTGTTTTTT
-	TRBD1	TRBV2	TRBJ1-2	CASGTGLYGYTF	TGTGCCAGCGGGACAGGGCTTTATGGCTACACCTTC
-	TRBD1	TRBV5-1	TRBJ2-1	CASSLTGVGNEQFF	TGCGCCAGCAGCTTGACAGGGGTTGGGAATGAGCAGTTCTTC
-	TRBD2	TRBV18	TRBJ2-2	CASSPSGTSGGSAGELFF	TGTGCCAGCTCACCTTCCGGGACTAGCGGGGGGTCCGCCGGGGAGCTGTTTTTT
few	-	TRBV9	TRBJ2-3	CASSVAYRTDTQYF	TGTGCCAGCAGCGTAGCGTACCGGACAGATACGCAGTATTTT
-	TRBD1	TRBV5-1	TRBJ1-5	CASGLDRDGQPQHF	TGCGCCAGCGGCTTGGACAGGGATGGTCAGCCCCAGCATTTT
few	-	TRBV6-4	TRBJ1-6	CASSDQAGKNSPLHF	TGTGCCAGCAGTGACCAGGCAGGGAAGAATTCACCCCTCCACTTT
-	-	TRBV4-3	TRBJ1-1	CASSQDQTYRDTEAFF	TGCGCCAGCAGCCAAGATCAGACGTACAGGGACACTGAAGCTTTCTTT
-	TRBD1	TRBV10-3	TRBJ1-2	CAISGRDSRYGYTF	TGTGCCATCAGTGGTAGGGACAGTCGCTATGGCTACACCTTC
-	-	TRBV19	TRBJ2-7	CASSSPRQGSYEQYF	TGTGCCAGTAGTAGCCCACGGCAGGGGAGCTACGAGCAGTACTTC
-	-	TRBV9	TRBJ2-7	CASSVGGQAVYEQYF	TGTGCCAGCAGCGTAGGAGGGCAGGCGGTCTACGAGCAGTACTTC
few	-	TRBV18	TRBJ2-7	CASSLGAYEQYF	TGTGCCAGCTCCCTGGGAGCCTACGAGCAGTACTTC
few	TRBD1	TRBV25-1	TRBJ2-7	CASSKDRATYEQYF	TGTGCCAGCAGTAAAGACAGGGCTACCTACGAGCAGTACTTC
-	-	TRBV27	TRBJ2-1	CASSFRRGYEQFF	TGTGCCAGCAGTTTCCGGAGAGGGTATGAGCAGTTCTTC
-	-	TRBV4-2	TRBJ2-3	CASSQEDYLHTDTQYF	TGTGCCAGCAGCCAAGAGGACTACCTTCACACAGATACGCAGTATTTT
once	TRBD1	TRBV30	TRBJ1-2	CACSGTGGPTYGYTF	TGTGCCTGTTCCGGGACAGGGGGCCCAACCTATGGCTACACCTTC
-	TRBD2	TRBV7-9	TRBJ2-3	CASSLDRRESPDTQYF	TGTGCCAGCAGCTTGGATCGGCGGGAGAGCCCAGATACGCAGTATTTT
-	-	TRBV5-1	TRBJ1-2	CASGAGSYGYTF	TGCGCCAGCGGGGCGGGGTCATATGGCTACACCTTC
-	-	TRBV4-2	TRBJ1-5	CASSRGQTNSNQPQHF	TGTGCCAGCAGCCGTGGACAGACTAATAGCAATCAGCCCCAGCATTTT
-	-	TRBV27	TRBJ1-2	CASSADRLYGYTF	TGTGCCAGCAGTGCCGACAGGCTTTATGGCTACACCTTC